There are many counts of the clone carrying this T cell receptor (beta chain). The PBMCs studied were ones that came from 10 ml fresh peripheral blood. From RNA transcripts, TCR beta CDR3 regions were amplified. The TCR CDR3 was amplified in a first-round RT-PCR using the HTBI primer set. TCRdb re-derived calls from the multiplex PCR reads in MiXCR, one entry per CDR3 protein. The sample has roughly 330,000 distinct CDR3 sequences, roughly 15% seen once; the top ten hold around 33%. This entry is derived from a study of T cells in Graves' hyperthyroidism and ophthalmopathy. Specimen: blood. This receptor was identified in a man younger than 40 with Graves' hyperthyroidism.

CDR3 sequence reads: CSAGVNYGYTF. CDR3 sequence (DNA): TGCAGCGCAGGGGTTAACTATGGCTACACCTTC. The V gene is TRBV29-1, the J gene TRBJ1-2; D may be TRBD1 (6 bases). Germline loops: CDR1 SQVTM, CDR2 ANQGSEA. The CDR3 is made up of 11 amino acids. V lost 7 bases and J 1 base, leaving 7 bases between the germline ends.